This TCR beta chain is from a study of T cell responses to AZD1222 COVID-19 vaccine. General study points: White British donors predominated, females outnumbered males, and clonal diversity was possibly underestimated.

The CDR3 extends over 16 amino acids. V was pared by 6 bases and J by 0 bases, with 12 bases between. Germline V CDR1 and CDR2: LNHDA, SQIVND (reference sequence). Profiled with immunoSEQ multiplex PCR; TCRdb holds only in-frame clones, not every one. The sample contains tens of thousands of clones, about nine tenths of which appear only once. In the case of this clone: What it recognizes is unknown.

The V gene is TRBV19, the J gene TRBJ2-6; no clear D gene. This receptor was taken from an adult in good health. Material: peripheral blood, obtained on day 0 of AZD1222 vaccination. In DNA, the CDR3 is TGTGCCAGTAGATTCTCCCCTTCCTCTGGGGCCAACGTCCTGACTTTC. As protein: CASRFSPSSGANVLTF.